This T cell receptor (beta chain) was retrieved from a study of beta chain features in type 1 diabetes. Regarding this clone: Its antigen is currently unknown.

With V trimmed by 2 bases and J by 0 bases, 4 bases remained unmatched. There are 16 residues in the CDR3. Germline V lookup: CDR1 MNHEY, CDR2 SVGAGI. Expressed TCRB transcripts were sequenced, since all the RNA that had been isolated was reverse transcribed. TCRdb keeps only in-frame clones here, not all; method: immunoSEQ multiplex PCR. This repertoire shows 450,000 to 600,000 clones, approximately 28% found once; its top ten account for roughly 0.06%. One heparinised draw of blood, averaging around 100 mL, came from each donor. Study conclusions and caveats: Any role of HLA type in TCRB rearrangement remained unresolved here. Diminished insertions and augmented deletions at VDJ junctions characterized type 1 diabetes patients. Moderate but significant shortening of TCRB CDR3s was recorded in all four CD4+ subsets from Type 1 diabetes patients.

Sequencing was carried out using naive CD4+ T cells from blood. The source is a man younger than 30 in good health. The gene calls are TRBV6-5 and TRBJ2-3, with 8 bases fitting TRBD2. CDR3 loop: CASSYEGTRSTDTQYF. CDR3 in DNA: TGTGCCAGCAGTTACGAAGGGACTAGAAGCACAGATACGCAGTATTTT.